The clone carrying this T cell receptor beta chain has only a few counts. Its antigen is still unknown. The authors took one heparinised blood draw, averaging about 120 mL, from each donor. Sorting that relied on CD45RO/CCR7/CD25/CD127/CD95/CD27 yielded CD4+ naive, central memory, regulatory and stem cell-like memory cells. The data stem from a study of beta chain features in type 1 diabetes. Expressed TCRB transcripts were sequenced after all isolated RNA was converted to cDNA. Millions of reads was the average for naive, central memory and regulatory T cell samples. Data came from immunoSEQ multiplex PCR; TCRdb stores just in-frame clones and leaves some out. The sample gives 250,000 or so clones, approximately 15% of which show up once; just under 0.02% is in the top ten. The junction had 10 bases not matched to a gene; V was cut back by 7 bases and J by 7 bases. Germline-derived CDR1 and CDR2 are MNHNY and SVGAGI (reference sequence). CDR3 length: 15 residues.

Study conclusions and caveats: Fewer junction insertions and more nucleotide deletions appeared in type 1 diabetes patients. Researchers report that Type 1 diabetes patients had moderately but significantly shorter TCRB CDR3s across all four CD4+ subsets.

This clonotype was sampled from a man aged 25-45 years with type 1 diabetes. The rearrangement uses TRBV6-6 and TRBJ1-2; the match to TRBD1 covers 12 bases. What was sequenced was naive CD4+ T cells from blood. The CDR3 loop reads CASIPGTGGGGGYTF. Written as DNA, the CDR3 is TGTGCCAGCATCCCCGGGACAGGGGGCGGGGGTGGCTACACCTTC.